The 6 T cell receptor beta chains reported below all come from one sample, sequenced in a study of monozygotic twins with inflammatory bowel disease. TCRdb reworked the 5' RACE reads into one entry per CDR3 protein, no DNA. In all, the sample yields approximately 380,000 distinct CDR3 sequences. Sequencing was carried out using blood. These receptors were obtained from a human donor with ulcerative colitis or Crohn's disease, or a healthy co-twin of an affected twin (not recorded which).

The chain is built from TRBV3-1 and TRBJ2-1. The CDR3 sequence is 13 residues long. Germline lookup yields CDR1 LGHDT and CDR2 YNNKEL (reference sequence). The CDR3 loop is CASSQDRDNEQFF.

J is TRBJ1-3 and V is TRBV4-1. CDR3 size: 13 residues. Germline V lookup: CDR1 MGHRA, CDR2 YSYEKL. CDR3 sequence reads: CATHHLGGNTIYF.

V and J are TRBV11-2 and TRBJ1-1; TCRdb reports TRBD1, a call that lacks DNA to check it against. The CDR3 has 15 amino acids. CDR1 and CDR2 from the germline V gene are SGHAT and FQNNGV. Here the CDR3 reads CASSLQYRENTEAFF.

The genes are TRBV11-2 and TRBJ1-6. Germline V gene lookup returns CDR1 SGHAT and CDR2 FQNNGV. This CDR3 is built from 14 residues. The CDR3 reads CASSFRQSNSPLHF. Full variable domain (outside the CDR3, taken from reference TRBV11-2 and TRBJ1-6): EAGVAQSPRYKIIEKRQSVAFWCNPISGHATLYWYQQILGQGPKLLIQFQNNGVVDDSQLPKDRFSAERLKGVDSTLKIQPAKLEDSAVYLCASSFRQSNSPLHFGNGTRLTVT.

V gene TRBV24-1 combines with J gene TRBJ2-7. Germline lookup yields CDR1 KGHDR and CDR2 SFDVKD. The CDR3 length is 12 residues. This CDR3 reads CATSDLRSEQYF.

The chain is built from TRBV25-1 and TRBJ2-7. Germline CDR1 is MGHDK and CDR2 is SYGVNS. The CDR3 contains 15 residues. The CDR3 here is CASSESGYRVYEQYF.